The TCR beta chain under discussion was sequenced for a study of molecular identifiers for immune sequencing clone quantification. TCRdb redid the calling of the PCR reads with MiXCR, one entry per CDR3 protein. The table lists about 630,000 distinct CDR3 sequences, roughly 23% of them singletons, with about 0.84% in the top ten. The germline CDR1 and CDR2 sequences are SGHRS and YFSETQ. J gave up 3 bases and V 4 bases, and 12 bases lay outside the gene matches. The CDR3 is made up of 16 amino acids. The chain combines TRBV5-1 with TRBJ2-7, with TRBD2 identical over 8 bases. This receptor was taken from a human donor in good health. Some libraries in this study had Jurkat cell RNA spiked in. Sample: naive CD8+ T cells from blood, with Jurkat cell RNA spiked in. Subset of the sample: FACS-sorted CD8+CD4-CCR7+CD45RA+ naive T cells. The CDR3 loop is CASSSNPGSGSYEQYF. The CDR3 DNA reads TGCGCCAGCAGCAGTAACCCGGGGAGCGGGAGCTACGAGCAGTACTTC. Combining the CDR3 with reference TRBV5-1 and TRBJ2-7 gives the whole variable domain KAGVTQTPRYLIKTRGQQVTLSCSPISGHRSVSWYQQTPGQGLQFLFEYFSETQRNKGNFPGRFSGRQFSNSRSEMNVSTLELGDSALYLCASSSNPGSGSYEQYFGPGTRLTVT.